One sample yielded the 20 T cell receptor beta chains listed below, sequenced in a study of post-analysis software for immune sequencing data. No cognate antigen is known for these TCRs. Tagging with unique molecular identifiers was a feature of the TCR beta cDNA libraries. In TCRdb, the PCR reads were re-called with MiXCR into one record per CDR3 protein. The sample holds fewer than 850,000 distinct CDR3 sequences, 30% seen once. General study results and limits: With TRBV5-6, TRBV5-1 and TRBV20-1 included, about five TRBV segments were more frequent in patients than in controls.

Specimen: blood. These receptors were collected from a girl aged 5-17 years with multiple sclerosis.

This chain connects TRBV7-9 to TRBJ1-1; D is ambiguous. Germline V gene sequence: CDR1 SEHNR, CDR2 FQNEAQ (reference sequence). V was shortened by 5 bases and J by 7 bases, with 17 bases between the two germline ends. This CDR3 is built from 14 residues. Here the CDR3 DNA reads TGTGCCAGCAGCCACCCGTCCGGCTCGAGTGAAGCTTTCTTT. Encoded protein: CASSHPSGSSEAFF.

This sequence joins TRBV20-1 and TRBJ1-1; weak D call: TRBD1 (5 bases). The CDR3 totals 15 residues. CDR1 and CDR2 from the germline V gene are DFQATT and SNEGSKA (reference sequence). Trimming shortened V by 1 base and J by 3 bases, and 15 bases separated the two germline ends. CDR3 region: CSARGPMGVDTEAFF. The CDR3 DNA reads TGCAGTGCTAGAGGTCCCATGGGGGTAGACACTGAAGCTTTCTTT.

This clonotype was seen more than once but under ten times. As DNA, the CDR3 is TGTGCCAGCGGACCACAGGGGGCGGTTGGCTACACCTTC. Amino acid sequence: CASGPQGAVGYTF. This chain joins TRBV2 and TRBJ1-2; 9 bases map to TRBD1. V trimming: 8 bases; J trimming: 7 bases; junction bases outside the gene matches: 8. Germline lookup yields CDR1 SNHLY and CDR2 FYNNEI. CDR3 length: 13 amino acids.

Notes on this clonotype: With a much larger clone just one base away, this may be a read error. This chain uses TRBV29-1 with TRBJ2-7; maybe TRBD1 (6 bases). CDR1 is SQVTM, CDR2 ANQGSEA, per germline. CDR3 size: 11 residues. DNA of the CDR3: TGCAGCGGGCAGGACAGCTACGAGCGGTACTTC. This sequence encodes CSGQDSYERYF.

The chain joins TRBV12-3 or TRBV12-4 to TRBJ2-3; D gene ambiguous. Trimming cost V 1 base and J 4 bases, with 9 bases left between them. This CDR3 has 14 amino acids. The CDR3 here is CASSLGVPADTQYF. CDR3 bases: TGTGCCAGCAGTTTAGGTGTCCCGGCAGATACGCAGTATTTT.

The sample holds a few counts of this clonotype. J is TRBJ1-1 and V is TRBV7-7, with D unclear. The V gene's germline CDR1 is SSHAT and CDR2 FNYEAQ (reference sequence). The CDR3 loop spans 14 amino acids. Trimming removed 5 bases at V and 1 base at J, with 11 bases between. CDR3 sequence reads: CASSPVGANTEAFF. Here the CDR3 DNA reads TGTGCCAGCAGCCCAGTGGGAGCGAACACTGAAGCTTTCTTT.

Regarding this clonotype: A much bigger clone sits one base away, suggesting this may be a read error. The chain links TRBV5-1 to TRBJ2-5; D uncertain. The germline V gene encodes CDR1 SGHRS and CDR2 YFSETQ. V was trimmed by 3 bases and J by 0 bases, leaving 9 bases between them. The CDR3 has 14 amino acids. This CDR3 reads CASSSAFDQETQYF. CDR3 DNA: TGCGCCAGCAGCTCGGCTTTTGACCAAGAGACCCAGTACTTC.

This clonotype was picked up many times. The V and J genes are TRBV7-2 and TRBJ2-5, with 9 bases matching TRBD2. Trimming at V came to 3 bases and at J to 3 bases, leaving 2 bases not matched to a gene. CDR1 is SGHTA, CDR2 FQGNSA, per germline. The CDR3 extends over 14 amino acids. CDR3 loop: CASSFSSGEETQYF. The CDR3 DNA reads as TGTGCCAGCAGCTTTTCTAGCGGGGAAGAGACCCAGTACTTC.

The chain uses TRBV29-1 and TRBJ2-1, with a weak D call TRBD1 (6 bases). The CDR3 is 13 amino acids. V gave up 7 bases and J gave up 6 bases, with 16 bases separating them. Germline V gene sequence: CDR1 SQVTM, CDR2 ANQGSEA. The CDR3, as DNA: TGCAGCGGGGGGCGTACGGCAAGCAATGAGCAGTTCTTC. Its translation: CSGGRTASNEQFF.

This chain links TRBV12-3 or TRBV12-4 with TRBJ1-1; TRBD1 agrees at 7 bases. This CDR3 contains 13 residues. V lost 7 bases and J lost 8; bases outside the gene matches: 10. CDR3 in DNA: TGTGCCAGCACCAAGGGGGCTGGCTCAGAAGCTTTCTTT. Translation gives CASTKGAGSEAFF.

The chain links TRBV7-8 to TRBJ2-7; 9 bases line up with TRBD1. The CDR3 has 17 amino acids. CDR1 and CDR2 from the germline V gene are SGHVS and FQNEAQ. V was pared by 5 bases and J by 3 bases, with 14 bases of the junction left unmatched. The CDR3 DNA reads TGTGCCAGCAGCCGCGGGACAGGGCCTCGGACCGTCTACGAGCAGTACTTC. This codes for CASSRGTGPRTVYEQYF.

The CDR3 nucleotides are TGCGCCAGCAGCTTACCCGGGACTTCCGGTGGCTACACCTTC. Translating gives CASSLPGTSGGYTF. The chain combines TRBV5-1 with TRBJ1-2; maybe TRBD1 (5 bases). Germline-derived CDR1 and CDR2 are SGHRS and YFSETQ. Trimming left V 2 bases short and J 7 bases short, with 15 bases between. CDR3 length: 14 amino acids.

This clonotype was recorded only once. The chain couples TRBV5-1 to TRBJ1-1; D is undetermined. The CDR3 contains 16 residues. From germline, CDR1 is SGHRS and CDR2 YFSETQ. V gave up 3 bases and J gave up 2 bases, with 17 bases separating them. CDR3 DNA sequence: TGCGCCAGCAGCTCACTAGCGACTGCCCGTAACACTGAAGCTTTCTTT. Its translation: CASSSLATARNTEAFF.

There are a few counts of this clonotype. This chain joins TRBV14 and TRBJ2-1, with D perhaps TRBD2 (7 bases). Trimming pared 5 bases from V and 6 bases from J, leaving 17 bases between. Germline CDR1 reads SGHDN; CDR2 reads FVKESK. This CDR3 is 15 amino acids long. The CDR3 here is CASSAGRGLGNEQFF. The DNA of the CDR3 is TGTGCCAGCAGCGCGGGGCGGGGGCTCGGCAATGAGCAGTTCTTC.

The chain links TRBV7-2 to TRBJ2-1, with 12 bases identical to TRBD1. The J segment lost 8 bases and the V segment lost 4 bases, leaving 9 bases of the junction unmatched. Germline-derived CDR1 and CDR2 are SGHTA and FQGNSA. This CDR3 is 16 amino acids long. The CDR3 nucleotides read TGTGCCAGCAGCTCGGGGGACAGGGGGCTGGGCCATGAGCAGTTCTTC. This sequence encodes CASSSGDRGLGHEQFF.

The genes are TRBV20-1 and TRBJ2-5; D possibly corresponds to TRBD1 (7 bases). Matching the DNA end better, TRBJ2-7 makes the J call doubtful. Germline-derived CDR1 and CDR2 are DFQATT and SNEGSKA (reference sequence). CDR3 length: 15 amino acids. The CDR3 loop is CSARVRRGLGYEQYF. The CDR3, as DNA: TGCAGTGCTAGAGTAAGGAGGGGGCTGGGTTACGAGCAGTACTTC.

With regard to this clonotype: A junction boundary mismatches the germline segment, possibly from a read error. The chain links TRBV4-3 to TRBJ1-5, with D perhaps matching TRBD1 (6 bases). Germline-derived CDR1 and CDR2 are LGHNA and YSLEER. The CDR3 runs 16 residues. CDR3 sequence reads: CASSQAHRVVNRPQHF. As DNA, the CDR3 is TGCGCCAGCAGCCAAGCACACAGGGTGGTCAATCGGCCCCAGCATTTT.

In the case of this clonotype: This sequence may be a read error, since a much larger clone differs from it by one base. The V call is TRBV29-1, the J call TRBJ2-7; no firm D call. The J call could be wrong; TRBJ2-5 is a better fit for the DNA end. Germline V CDR1 and CDR2: SQVTM, ANQGSEA. The CDR3 is 13 residues long. CDR3 nucleotides: TGCAGCGTTGTCCCCAACCGACGGGAGACCCAGTACTTC. This gives the protein CSVVPNRRETQYF.

In regard to this clonotype: This may be a read error: a much more frequent sequence differs by one nucleotide. V is TRBV29-1 and J is TRBJ2-1; the match to TRBD2 covers 9 bases. The CDR3 contains 15 residues. CDR1 and CDR2 (germline): SQVTM, ANQGSEA. J was trimmed by 12 bases and V by 2 bases; bases with no gene match: 14. The CDR3 here is CSVEIRSSGEGGQFF. In DNA, the CDR3 is TGCAGCGTTGAAATACGGTCTAGCGGGGAAGGGGGGCAGTTCTTC.

A few counts support this clonotype. This rearrangement joins TRBV20-1 to TRBJ2-5; unclear D gene. Trimming shortened V by 1 base and J by 5 bases, and 11 bases separated the two germline ends. From germline, CDR1 is DFQATT and CDR2 SNEGSKA (reference sequence). The CDR3 is 13 amino acids. CDR3 in amino acids: CSARVGQWETQYF. The CDR3 DNA reads as TGCAGTGCTAGAGTTGGGCAGTGGGAGACCCAGTACTTC.